Listed here are 28 T cell receptor beta chains from one sample, sequenced in a study of T cell responses to AZD1222 COVID-19 vaccine. Repertoires were generated with immunoSEQ multiplex PCR, while TCRdb's copy carries only in-frame clones and drops some. The sample contains 150,000 to 170,000 clones, roughly nine tenths of which appear only once. The source was peripheral blood, collected on day 0 of MenACWY control vaccination. The receptor set was obtained from an adult in good health.

The CDR3 coding sequence is TGTGCCAGCAGTTCAGACAGGGGGATTAGCGAAAAACTGTTTTTT. Its protein product is CASSSDRGISEKLFF. This chain uses TRBV7-2 with TRBJ1-4, with 9 bases that match TRBD1. This CDR3 contains 15 residues. CDR1 is SGHTA and CDR2 is FQGNSA in the germline V gene. V shed 6 bases, J shed 8 bases, and the junction held 10 bases outside the gene matches. Full variable domain (rest looked up from reference TRBV7-2 and TRBJ1-4): GAGVSQSPSNKVTEKGKDVELRCDPISGHTALYWYRQSLGQGLEFLIYFQGNSAPDKSGLPSDRFSAERTGGSVSTLTIQRTQQEDSAVYLCASSSDRGISEKLFFGSGTQLSVL.

The J gene is TRBJ1-6, the V gene TRBV5-6; D is possibly TRBD1 (6 bases). From germline, CDR1 is SGHDT and CDR2 YYEEEE. The CDR3 spans 16 residues. The ends were cut back, 1 base at V and 10 bases at J, with 18 bases in the middle. CDR3 sequence reads: CASSLQGQTERSPLHF. The DNA for the CDR3 is TGTGCCAGCAGCTTGCAGGGACAAACGGAACGATCACCCCTCCACTTT. The complete variable domain, with remaining parts taken from reference TRBV5-6 and TRBJ1-6, reads DAGVTQSPTHLIKTRGQQVTLRCSPKSGHDTVSWYQQALGQGPQFIFQYYEEEERQRGNFPDRFSGHQFPNYSSELNVNALLLGDSALYLCASSLQGQTERSPLHFGNGTRLTVT.

V gene TRBV19 combines with J gene TRBJ1-5, with 8 nucleotides matching TRBD1. The CDR3 spans 15 residues. J was trimmed by 4 bases and V by 3 bases; bases with no gene match: 5. Looked up from germline, CDR1 is LNHDA and CDR2 is SQIVND (reference sequence). The CDR3 nucleotides are TGTGCCAGTAGTATCTCAGGGGGCCCAAATCAGCCCCAGCATTTT. Translating gives CASSISGGPNQPQHF.

The V and J genes are TRBV6-5 and TRBJ2-7; D unresolved. V was shortened by 6 bases and J by 3 bases, with 6 bases between the two germline ends. The germline CDR1 and CDR2 sequences are MNHEY and SVGAGI. The CDR3 has 11 amino acids. The CDR3 nucleotides read TGTGCCAGCAGGGGCTACTACGAGCAGTACGTC. This sequence encodes CASRGYYEQYV.

This chain joins TRBV19 and TRBJ2-1, with 11 nucleotides matching TRBD2. Germline-derived CDR1 and CDR2 are LNHDA and SQIVND (reference sequence). The CDR3 is 14 amino acids. The V and J ends lost 6 bases and 5 bases, in that order; junction bases with no gene match: 3. CDR3 amino acids: CASRLAGGDNEQFF. In nucleotides, the CDR3 is TGTGCCAGTAGATTAGCGGGGGGGGACAATGAGCAGTTCTTC.

The V call is TRBV19, the J call TRBJ1-5; D remains ambiguous. This CDR3 spans 13 amino acids. Germline CDR1 and CDR2: LNHDA and SQIVND (reference sequence). V lost 0 bases and J lost 6, with 6 bases in between. This CDR3 is CASSIDHSQPQHF. DNA for the CDR3: TGTGCCAGTAGTATAGATCATAGTCAGCCCCAGCATTTT.

The CDR3 protein is CASSPADRSSPLHF. In DNA form, the CDR3 reads TGTGCCAGCTCACCTGCGGACAGAAGTTCACCCCTCCACTTT. The chain uses TRBV18 and TRBJ1-6, with D maybe TRBD1 (6 bases). Trimming pared 3 bases from V and 9 bases from J, leaving 12 bases between. The CDR3 runs to 14 residues. Germline V lookup: CDR1 KGHSH, CDR2 LQKENI. Based on the CDR3 plus reference TRBV18 and TRBJ1-6, the full variable domain is NAGVMQNPRHLVRRRGQEARLRCSPMKGHSHVYWYRQLPEEGLKFMVYLQKENIIDESGMPKERFSAEFPKEGPSILRIQQVVRGDSAAYFCASSPADRSSPLHFGNGTRLTVT.

This clone was counted a single time. CDR3 in DNA: TGCGCCAGCAGCTTGGAAGTTCAACCCCAATGGGATGGCTACACCTTC. It encodes CASSLEVQPQWDGYTF. The chain links TRBV5-1 to TRBJ1-2, with D unclear. CDR3 length: 16 amino acids. Trimming cost V 0 bases and J 6 bases, with 18 bases left between them. Germline CDR1 is SGHRS and CDR2 is YFSETQ. Combining the CDR3 with reference TRBV5-1 and TRBJ1-2 gives the whole variable domain KAGVTQTPRYLIKTRGQQVTLSCSPISGHRSVSWYQQTPGQGLQFLFEYFSETQRNKGNFPGRFSGRQFSNSRSEMNVSTLELGDSALYLCASSLEVQPQWDGYTFGSGTRLTVV.

This chain links TRBV5-1 with TRBJ2-2, with TRBD2 identical over 8 bases. Germline V gene data show CDR1 as SGHRS and CDR2 as YFSETQ. The CDR3 length is 18 residues. With V trimmed by 0 bases and J by 0 bases, 7 bases remained unmatched. CDR3 nucleotide sequence: TGCGCCAGCAGCTTGGGCGGACTAGCAAATACGAACACCGGGGAGCTGTTTTTT. It codes for CASSLGGLANTNTGELFF.

CDR3 sequence (DNA): TGTGCCAGCAGCTTGGGAAGGGTCGGGCTGTTTTTT. Translated, it gives CASSLGRVGLFF. The rearrangement joins TRBV5-6 to TRBJ1-4; unclear D gene. Deletions cut 0 bases from V and 14 bases from J, with 11 bases between. Germline lookup yields CDR1 SGHDT and CDR2 YYEEEE. This CDR3 has 12 amino acids.

The chain carries TRBV12-3 or TRBV12-4 and TRBJ2-3; D ambiguous. There are 11 residues in the CDR3. The V end was cut by 5 bases, the J end by 2 bases, with 2 bases between. The CDR3 sequence is CASSPTDTQYF. The CDR3 nucleotides are TGTGCCAGCAGTCCCACAGATACGCAGTATTTT.

V and J are TRBV19 and TRBJ2-4; D may be TRBD1 (6 bases). Germline V gene data show CDR1 as LNHDA and CDR2 as SQIVND (reference sequence). The CDR3 spans 15 residues. The V and J ends lost 3 bases and 8 bases respectively, with 17 bases between them. CDR3 nucleotides: TGTGCCAGTAGTATCCACCAGGGGCAAGGGGACATTCAGTACTTC. Amino acids: CASSIHQGQGDIQYF.

The table lists this clone with a count of one. The chain recombines TRBV25-1 with TRBJ1-4, with D possibly being TRBD1 (5 bases). The CDR3 consists of 13 residues. V dropped 7 bases and J dropped 8 bases, with 14 bases sitting between them. Germline V gives CDR1 MGHDK, CDR2 SYGVNS. This CDR3 is CASNRGLGEKLFF. CDR3 coding DNA: TGTGCCAGCAATAGGGGTTTGGGGGAAAAACTGTTTTTT.

As DNA, the CDR3 is TGTGCCAGCAGCCAATGGGACAGGATCAACAATGAGCAGTTCTTC. It translates to CASSQWDRINNEQFF. This sequence joins TRBV5-6 and TRBJ2-1; 8 bases are a match to TRBD1. This CDR3 is built from 15 residues. V lost 4 bases to trimming and J lost 5 bases; unmatched junction nucleotides: 8. CDR1 and CDR2 (germline): SGHDT, YYEEEE.

This clone was found a few times. The chain joins TRBV5-1 to TRBJ1-6, with TRBD1 matching 7 bases. Germline CDR1 is SGHRS and CDR2 is YFSETQ. Trimming cost V 0 bases and J 8 bases; bases outside gene matches: 5. The CDR3 is 15 amino acids. The CDR3 here is CASSLAATGDSPLHF. CDR3 DNA: TGCGCCAGCAGCTTGGCCGCTACAGGGGATTCACCCCTCCACTTT.

This sequence joins TRBV25-1 and TRBJ1-4; D is possibly TRBD1 (5 bases). The CDR3 spans 14 residues. Germline V gives CDR1 MGHDK, CDR2 SYGVNS. The V gene lost 1 base and the J gene lost 4 bases, with 7 bases spanning the gap. This CDR3 is CASSELGHNEKLFF. The CDR3 DNA sequence: TGTGCCAGCAGTGAATTGGGGCATAATGAAAAACTGTTTTTT.

The genes are TRBV6-1 and TRBJ2-7; D uncertain. Trimming stripped 2 bases from V and 1 base from J, with 9 bases between. This CDR3 is 14 amino acids long. CDR1 is MNHNS and CDR2 is SASEGT in the germline V gene. CDR3 nucleotides: TGTGCCAGCAGTGAACAATTGGCTTCCTACGAGCAGTACGTC. It encodes CASSEQLASYEQYV.

CDR3 sequence (DNA): TGTGCCAGCAGCTTGTTCGGGACGGAAAAGACGGGAGAGCAGTTCTTC. The encoded protein is CASSLFGTEKTGEQFF. The chain recombines TRBV5-6 with TRBJ2-1; possibly TRBD1 or TRBD2 for D (5 bases each). Germline V gene sequence: CDR1 SGHDT, CDR2 YYEEEE. With 1 base removed from V and 10 bases from J, the gap between germline ends came to 21 bases. The CDR3 sequence is 16 residues long.

The chain carries TRBV28 and TRBJ1-2; D call uncertain. V lost 6 bases and J 2 bases, leaving 13 bases between the germline ends. Germline V gene sequence: CDR1 MDHEN, CDR2 SYDVKM. The CDR3 has 14 residues. CDR3 nucleotide sequence: TGTGCCAGCAGCCGTCCGATTCCCAACTATGGCTACACCTTC. Its translation is CASSRPIPNYGYTF.

The V call is TRBV12-3 or TRBV12-4, the J call TRBJ1-5; D unresolved. CDR3 length: 12 amino acids. V lost 3 bases, J lost 11 bases, and 11 bases lay in between. CDR3 DNA: TGTGCCAGCAGTTTTAATGGAGTCACCCAGCATTTT. It translates to CASSFNGVTQHF.

The chain combines TRBV21-1 with TRBJ1-4; the tabulated D call, TRBD1, remains unverified against the DNA. TRBV21-1 is given as a pseudogene. CDR3 length equals 14 residues. Written as DNA, the CDR3 is TGTGCCAGCAGCAAAGCACAGGGCAATGAAAAACTGTTTTTT. This gives the protein CASSKAQGNEKLFF.

The chain has TRBV5-1 and TRBJ2-1, with 8 bases matching TRBD1. The CDR3 is made up of 15 amino acids. Germline V gene data show CDR1 as SGHRS and CDR2 as YFSETQ. The V and J ends lost 0 bases and 2 bases, in that order; junction bases with no gene match: 1. The CDR3 DNA reads TGCGCCAGCAGCTTGGGGGACAGGCCCTACAATGAGCAGTTCTTC. It encodes CASSLGDRPYNEQFF. Using reference TRBV5-1 and TRBJ2-1 for the parts outside the CDR3, the full variable domain is KAGVTQTPRYLIKTRGQQVTLSCSPISGHRSVSWYQQTPGQGLQFLFEYFSETQRNKGNFPGRFSGRQFSNSRSEMNVSTLELGDSALYLCASSLGDRPYNEQFFGPGTRLTVL.

The chain joins TRBV6-1 to TRBJ1-6; TRBD1 is a possible D gene (5 bases). CDR1 MNHNS and CDR2 SASEGT come from the germline V gene. The CDR3 covers 14 residues. Trimming pared 0 bases from V and 9 bases from J, leaving 9 bases between. The CDR3 DNA follows: TGTGCCAGCAGTGAAGCGCGAAGGGGTTCACCCCTCCACTTT. This translates into CASSEARRGSPLHF.

The V and J genes are TRBV11-2 and TRBJ2-5; 9 positions agree with TRBD1. The CDR3 totals 14 residues. In germline, CDR1 is SGHAT, CDR2 FQNNGV. V lost 5 bases and J lost 5; bases outside the gene matches: 6. The CDR3 region is CASSTRTGAETQYF. The CDR3 DNA is TGTGCCAGCAGCACCCGGACAGGGGCGGAGACCCAGTACTTC. Combining the CDR3 with reference TRBV11-2 and TRBJ2-5 gives the whole variable domain EAGVAQSPRYKIIEKRQSVAFWCNPISGHATLYWYQQILGQGPKLLIQFQNNGVVDDSQLPKDRFSAERLKGVDSTLKIQPAKLEDSAVYLCASSTRTGAETQYFGPGTRLLVL.

This clone appeared a single time. The chain combines TRBV6-5 with TRBJ1-2; D unclear. Germline CDR1 MNHEY, CDR2 SVGAGI. With 8 bases removed from V and 4 bases from J, the gap between germline ends came to 8 bases. CDR3 size: 11 residues. CDR3 amino acids: CASGVSYGYTF. Here the CDR3 DNA reads TGTGCCAGCGGAGTAAGCTATGGCTACACCTTC.

The sample holds a few counts of this clone. This chain uses TRBV5-1 with TRBJ2-1, with D possibly called TRBD1 or TRBD2 (5 bases each). The CDR3 has 16 amino acids. Germline V gene lookup returns CDR1 SGHRS and CDR2 YFSETQ. V dropped 2 bases and J dropped 3 bases, with 15 bases sitting between them. Here the CDR3 DNA reads TGCGCCAGCAGCTTCGGATGGGGGAGTCTCTACAATGAGCAGTTCTTC. Its protein product is CASSFGWGSLYNEQFF.

The J gene is TRBJ2-1, the V gene TRBV5-5; D is ambiguous. The CDR3 runs to 15 residues. The germline CDR1 and CDR2 sequences are SGHKS and YYEKEE (reference sequence). V lost 3 bases to trimming and J lost 4 bases, with 14 bases between them. CDR3 DNA sequence: TGTGCCAGCAGCTCGGTGGGTGGGGATTACAATGAGCAGTTCTTC. Translating it yields CASSSVGGDYNEQFF.

The chain links TRBV28 to TRBJ1-1; 8 nucleotides line up with TRBD1. V lost 4 bases to trimming and J lost 2 bases; unmatched junction nucleotides: 6. The CDR3 contains 15 residues. CDR1 is MDHEN and CDR2 is SYDVKM in the germline V gene. The CDR3 DNA follows: TGTGCCAGCAGTTCAGGGGGCGGCTCAAACACTGAAGCTTTCTTT. Protein product: CASSSGGGSNTEAFF.